A selection of T cell receptor beta chains follows, all from one sample in a study of vaccination and CD4 T cells after COVID-19. A single record per CDR3 protein comes from TCRdb applying MiXCR to the PCR reads. The sample has about 9,700 distinct CDR3 sequences, under 40% seen once. No antigen has been assigned to these receptors. The sequenced sample consisted of CD4+ T cells from blood, cultured in vitro. These receptor sequences come from a human donor in good health. CDR3s include the opening cysteine and the closing phenylalanine or tryptophan. The order of the fields is D gene, V gene, J gene, clone size, CDR3 protein, CDR3 DNA. A D gene is named only where the DNA matches it firmly. Some rows have no size entry. The others give once, few or many, or a class for an expanded clone.

D gene: NA
V gene: TRBV7-7
J gene: TRBJ2-1
clone size: NA
CDR3 protein: CASSLDGGQEQFF
CDR3 DNA: TGTGCTAGCAGCTTAGATGGGGGGCAAGAGCAGTTCTTC

D gene: TRBD1
V gene: TRBV28
J gene: TRBJ1-2
clone size: few
CDR3 protein: CASSFGTAEHYGYTF
CDR3 DNA: TGTGCCAGCAGTTTCGGGACAGCGGAGCACTATGGCTACACCTTC

D gene: NA
V gene: TRBV6-4
J gene: TRBJ2-1
clone size: NA
CDR3 protein: CASSDSHSGLIRNEQFF
CDR3 DNA: TGTGCCAGCAGTGATAGCCACTCGGGACTTATCCGCAATGAGCAGTTCTTC

D gene: NA
V gene: TRBV6-2/TRBV6-3
J gene: TRBJ2-1
clone size: NA
CDR3 protein: CASRREGGDNEQFF
CDR3 DNA: TGTGCCAGCAGACGAGAGGGAGGAGACAATGAGCAGTTCTTC

D gene: NA
V gene: TRBV10-3
J gene: TRBJ2-7
clone size: NA
CDR3 protein: CAISEGTASSYEQYF
CDR3 DNA: TGTGCCATCAGTGAGGGGACTGCTTCATCCTACGAGCAGTACTTC

D gene: NA
V gene: TRBV6-2/TRBV6-3
J gene: TRBJ1-5
clone size: few
CDR3 protein: CASSHRTDSNQPQHF
CDR3 DNA: TGTGCCAGCAGTCATAGGACAGATAGCAATCAGCCCCAGCATTTT

D gene: NA
V gene: TRBV28
J gene: TRBJ1-2
clone size: few
CDR3 protein: CASSLGSRFNYGYTF
CDR3 DNA: TGTGCCAGCAGTTTGGGGTCCAGATTTAACTATGGCTACACCTTC

D gene: TRBD2
V gene: TRBV27
J gene: TRBJ2-1
clone size: NA
CDR3 protein: CASRDHSGNEQFF
CDR3 DNA: TGTGCCAGCAGGGACCATAGCGGGAATGAGCAGTTCTTC

D gene: NA
V gene: TRBV5-6
J gene: TRBJ1-1
clone size: few
CDR3 protein: CASSLTGMNTEAFF
CDR3 DNA: TGTGCCAGCAGCTTGACGGGAATGAACACTGAAGCTTTCTTT

D gene: NA
V gene: TRBV15
J gene: TRBJ1-3
clone size: NA
CDR3 protein: CATSREGLHGNTIYF
CDR3 DNA: TGTGCCACCAGCAGAGAAGGGTTACATGGAAACACCATATATTTT

D gene: NA
V gene: TRBV11-3
J gene: TRBJ1-2
clone size: NA
CDR3 protein: CASSLDYVAFYTF
CDR3 DNA: TGTGCCAGCAGCTTAGATTATGTTGCATTTTACACCTTC